The 22 T cell receptor beta chains listed next were all sequenced from one sample in a study of blood T cell repertoires in COVID-19. Profiled with immunoSEQ multiplex PCR; TCRdb holds only in-frame clones, not every one. The sample has around 150,000 clones, around 84% seen once. The source material was PBMCs or T cells enriched from blood (not recorded which). These receptors were taken from a man aged 35-49 years who had recovered from COVID-19.

This sequence joins TRBV7-3 and TRBJ1-5; the D gene is possibly TRBD1 (5 bases). In germline, CDR1 is SGHTA, CDR2 FQGTGA. The ends were cut back, 1 base at V and 6 bases at J, with 7 bases in the middle. There are 13 residues in the CDR3. The CDR3 loop reads CASSLMQGQPQHF. CDR3 sequence (DNA): TGTGCCAGCAGCTTAATGCAGGGTCAGCCCCAGCATTTT.

V is TRBV6-1 and J is TRBJ2-5; 7 positions agree with TRBD2. V dropped 3 bases and J dropped 5; count of bases not matched to a gene: 12. From germline, CDR1 is MNHNS and CDR2 SASEGT. There are 16 residues in the CDR3. The CDR3 nucleotides are TGTGCCAGCAGTGATCGTGGACATTCAGCGGGGGAGACCCAGTACTTC. Translated, it gives CASSDRGHSAGETQYF.

CDR3 in amino acids: CASSPSRTRGRTTNYGYTF. DNA of the CDR3: TGTGCCAGCAGCCCTAGCCGGACGAGGGGGCGAACAACTAACTATGGCTACACCTTC. The chain is built from TRBV7-8 and TRBJ1-2; 7 nucleotides agree with TRBD1. After removal of 5 bases from V and 0 bases from J, the junction contained 18 bases not matched to a gene. The germline V gene has CDR1 SGHVS and CDR2 FQNEAQ. The CDR3 consists of 19 residues.

The chain links TRBV5-6 to TRBJ1-4; D is uncertain. The CDR3 is 17 amino acids. The V gene's germline CDR1 is SGHDT and CDR2 YYEEEE. Trimming took off 0 bases at V and 0 bases at J, with 12 bases between the two ends. Here the CDR3 DNA reads TGTGCCAGCAGCTTGGTCGGGGTGTCCGCAACTAATGAAAAACTGTTTTTT. Protein product: CASSLVGVSATNEKLFF. Combining the CDR3 with reference TRBV5-6 and TRBJ1-4 gives the whole variable domain DAGVTQSPTHLIKTRGQQVTLRCSPKSGHDTVSWYQQALGQGPQFIFQYYEEEERQRGNFPDRFSGHQFPNYSSELNVNALLLGDSALYLCASSLVGVSATNEKLFFGSGTQLSVL.

As concerns this clone: This specimen includes other DNA sequences encoding the same CDR3. The V call is TRBV2, the J call TRBJ2-5, with a tentative D call TRBD2 (5 bases). The CDR3 is 14 residues long. Germline V CDR1 and CDR2: SNHLY, FYNNEI. The V end lost 4 bases, the J end lost 2 bases, and 11 bases lay between the germline ends. In DNA, the CDR3 is TGTGCCAGCAGTGGCACTAGTGGGCAAGAGACCCAGTACTTC. It yields the protein CASSGTSGQETQYF.

V is TRBV7-3 and J is TRBJ2-2; 8 bases match TRBD2. Unmatched junction bases numbered 11, after V lost 5 bases and J lost 6 bases. Germline V gene lookup returns CDR1 SGHTA and CDR2 FQGTGA. The CDR3 is 16 residues long. The CDR3 bases are TGTGCCAGCAGCCCATCAGCGGGGGATGTTTCCGGGGAGCTGTTTTTT. Amino acid sequence: CASSPSAGDVSGELFF.

The chain carries TRBV18 and TRBJ1-5, with 9 bases matching TRBD1. V lost 3 bases, J lost 7 bases, and 7 bases stayed unmatched. The CDR3 spans 15 residues. Germline V gene sequence: CDR1 KGHSH, CDR2 LQKENI. CDR3 nucleotide sequence: TGTGCCAGCTCACCCGGGACAGGGATAAGCCAGCCCCAGCATTTT. Translating gives CASSPGTGISQPQHF.

The gene calls are TRBV10-3 and TRBJ2-7, with 9 bases that match TRBD1. The CDR3 covers 14 residues. V shed 10 bases, J shed 3 bases, and the junction held 10 bases outside the gene matches. The V gene's germline CDR1 is ENHRY and CDR2 SYGVKD. CDR3 nucleotides: TGTGCCACCCATAAGGAGACAGGGGGCTACGAGCAGTACGTC. Protein: CATHKETGGYEQYV.

This clone was seen once. The rearrangement links TRBV18 to TRBJ1-1; D call uncertain. Trimming took 3 bases from V and 7 from J, leaving 12 bases between them. The germline V gene encodes CDR1 KGHSH and CDR2 LQKENI. CDR3 length: 13 residues. The CDR3 is CASSPSTEFEAFF. As DNA, the CDR3 is TGTGCCAGCTCACCGAGTACTGAGTTTGAAGCTTTCTTT.

This chain joins TRBV29-1 and TRBJ2-7; TRBD2 agrees at 13 bases. The CDR3 is 13 amino acids. The germline V gene has CDR1 SQVTM and CDR2 ANQGSEA. V dropped 7 bases and J dropped 6; count of bases not matched to a gene: 6. CDR3 bases: TGCAGCGCCAGACTAGCGGGGGGCCTCGAGCAGTACTTC. Its translation: CSARLAGGLEQYF.

The V and J genes are TRBV3-1 (or the pseudogene TRBV3-2) and TRBJ2-5; 7 nucleotides line up with TRBD2. The CDR3 totals 17 residues. The germline CDR1 and CDR2 sequences are LGHDT and YNNKEL (reference sequence). V lost 1 base and J lost 0; bases outside the gene matches: 8. The CDR3 DNA sequence: TGTGCCAGCAGCCAAGGAATGGGAGCGGGGAACCAAGAGACCCAGTACTTC. It codes for CASSQGMGAGNQETQYF.

The table lists this clone with a few counts. The chain employs TRBV2 and TRBJ1-4; a possible D gene is TRBD1 (5 bases). Germline loops: CDR1 SNHLY, CDR2 FYNNEI. This CDR3 is built from 15 residues. V gave up 6 bases and J gave up 8 bases, with 19 bases separating them. CDR3 coding DNA: TGTGCCAGCAGCTTAATAGGCTCCGGGGGGGAAAAACTGTTTTTT. It specifies CASSLIGSGGEKLFF.

The chain couples TRBV5-4 to TRBJ1-1; D is uncertain. CDR1 SGHNT and CDR2 YYREEE come from the germline V gene (reference sequence). Deletions cut 0 bases from V and 1 base from J, with 4 bases between. The CDR3 totals 13 residues. The CDR3 loop reads CASSLDSNTEAFF. CDR3 coding DNA: TGTGCCAGCAGCTTGGACTCGAACACTGAAGCTTTCTTT.

V gene TRBV10-1 combines with J gene TRBJ1-5; D is unresolved. CDR3 length equals 13 residues. Germline values: CDR1 WNHNN, CDR2 SYGVQD (reference sequence). Deletions cut 6 bases from V and 5 bases from J, with 11 bases between. Here the CDR3 reads CASSANVDQPQHF. The CDR3 nucleotides are TGCGCCAGCAGCGCCAACGTAGATCAGCCCCAGCATTTT.

The chain combines TRBV9 with TRBJ1-4; 7 positions agree with TRBD1. CDR3 length: 16 amino acids. CDR1 is SGDLS, CDR2 YYNGEE, per germline. The V and J ends lost 4 bases and 2 bases, in that order; junction bases with no gene match: 8. DNA of the CDR3: TGTGCCAGCAGCCAAGGGACAGCTCTCACTAATGAAAAACTGTTTTTT. Protein product: CASSQGTALTNEKLFF.

The chain recombines TRBV24-1 with TRBJ2-1, with D possibly being TRBD1 (6 bases). V gave up 4 bases and J gave up 0 bases, with 6 bases separating them. There are 14 residues in the CDR3. The germline CDR1 and CDR2 sequences are KGHDR and SFDVKD. CDR3 sequence: CATSEGASYNEQFF. DNA of the CDR3: TGTGCCACCAGTGAGGGGGCCTCCTACAATGAGCAGTTCTTC.

This clone was seen once. The chain joins TRBV5-8 to TRBJ1-1; the D gene is possibly TRBD1 (6 bases). V was clipped by 1 base and J by 4 bases, with 11 bases between them. The CDR3 runs 14 residues. CDR1 is SGHTS, CDR2 YDEGEE, per germline. The CDR3, as DNA: TGTGCCAGCAGCTTGATAGGCAGGGGCACTGAAGCTTTCTTT. Its translation: CASSLIGRGTEAFF.

The J gene is TRBJ2-7, the V gene TRBV30; maybe TRBD2 (7 bases). This CDR3 is built from 17 residues. Trimming pared 0 bases from V and 2 bases from J, leaving 20 bases between. Germline values: CDR1 GTSNPN, CDR2 SVGIG (reference sequence). The CDR3 sequence: CAWSVGGYRAGPYEQYF. The CDR3 nucleotides read TGTGCCTGGAGTGTCGGGGGGTACAGGGCCGGCCCCTACGAGCAGTACTTC.

The chain links TRBV21-1 to TRBJ2-7; the table gives TRBD2 as D, unverified against the DNA. TRBV21-1 corresponds to a pseudogene. This CDR3 region has 13 residues. The DNA of the CDR3 is TGTGCCAGCCCCCACTCCCGGGACTACGAGCAGTACTTC. Protein product: CASPHSRDYEQYF.

This clone came up once. V and J are TRBV5-1 and TRBJ2-3; 7 positions agree with TRBD2. This CDR3 has 16 residues. V lost 0 bases to trimming and J lost 4 bases; unmatched junction nucleotides: 8. CDR1 SGHRS and CDR2 YFSETQ come from the germline V gene. CDR3 in amino acids: CASSLAARGSADTQYF. CDR3 DNA sequence: TGCGCCAGCAGCTTGGCCGCGCGGGGGAGTGCAGATACGCAGTATTTT.

This clone is a singleton in its sample. J is TRBJ2-3 and V is TRBV27; 11 nucleotides line up with TRBD2. The germline V gene encodes CDR1 MNHEY and CDR2 SMNVEV (reference sequence). Trimming at V came to 2 bases and at J to 2 bases, leaving 6 bases not matched to a gene. This CDR3 spans 17 amino acids. The CDR3 DNA is TGTGCCAGCAGTTTAACGGGACTAGCGGATTCCACAGATACGCAGTATTTT. This sequence encodes CASSLTGLADSTDTQYF.

On this clone itself: This CDR3 is also generated by other DNA sequences in the sample. The CDR3 nucleotides are TGTGCCAGCAGCTTATCGGGGGGCAGATCCTACAATGAGCAGTTCTTC. Encoded protein: CASSLSGGRSYNEQFF. This chain links TRBV11-2 with TRBJ2-1; D might be TRBD2 (7 bases). CDR3 length: 16 amino acids. Germline-derived CDR1 and CDR2 are SGHAT and FQNNGV. Trimming cost V 2 bases and J 1 base, with 12 bases left between them.